Below are 17 T cell receptor beta chains sequenced from a single sample in a study of blood T cells in healthy people across ages. A second PCR, run for about 7 to 11 cycles, used a sample-barcoded 5' primer plus a J-beta primer mix. One entry per CDR3 protein results from TCRdb running MiXCR on the 5' RACE reads. The profile shows about a million distinct CDR3 sequences, 35% to 45% of them singletons. Sequenced input: blood. The origin of the receptors is a man aged 18 to 35 in good health.

This clonotype was counted between two and nine times. The V call is TRBV14, the J call TRBJ2-3; possible D gene TRBD2, 5 bases. The V gene lost 3 bases and the J gene lost 6 bases, with 13 bases spanning the gap. CDR3 size: 14 residues. Germline CDR1 SGHDN, CDR2 FVKESK. CDR3 nucleotide sequence: TGTGCCAGCAGCCATTCCGGGATCTCCGATACGCAGTATTTT. Its protein product is CASSHSGISDTQYF.

As for this clonotype: This is likely a read error, given that the CDR3 carries no conserved phenylalanine or tryptophan at its end. The CDR3 here is CASSPGRPAGELFS. CDR3 DNA: TGTGCCAGCAGCCCTGGACGGCCGGCCGGGGAGCTGTTTTCT. The V gene is TRBV28, the J gene TRBJ2-2; D unresolved. The CDR3 sequence is 14 residues long. Germline values: CDR1 MDHEN, CDR2 SYDVKM. The ends were cut back, 6 bases at V and 6 bases at J, with 14 bases in the middle.

This clonotype was seen a few times. The rearrangement joins TRBV7-2 to TRBJ1-1, with D tentatively TRBD1 (6 bases). Trimming stripped 5 bases from V and 7 bases from J, with 17 bases between. In germline, CDR1 is SGHTA, CDR2 FQGNSA. The CDR3 totals 14 residues. The chain's CDR3 is CASSRQVGIREAFF. The CDR3 nucleotides read TGTGCCAGCAGCCGACAGGTGGGTATCCGTGAAGCTTTCTTT.

This CDR3 reads CASSFRIYGSSPSYNEQFF. CDR3 coding DNA: TGTGCCAGCAGTTTCCGGATCTATGGTAGCTCCCCTTCCTACAATGAGCAGTTCTTC. The chain uses TRBV12-3 or TRBV12-4 and TRBJ2-1; D remains ambiguous. The CDR3 has 19 residues. The V end lost 3 bases, the J end lost 1 base, and 22 bases lay between the germline ends.

This chain uses TRBV6-6 with TRBJ1-2, with D tentatively TRBD1 (6 bases). V was shortened by 6 bases and J by 0 bases, with 14 bases between the two germline ends. The germline gives CDR1 MNHNY, CDR2 SVGAGI (reference sequence). The CDR3 is made up of 15 amino acids. The CDR3 DNA is TGTGCCAGCAGAACCCGGGACAACTCTAACTATGGCTACACCTTC. Translation gives CASRTRDNSNYGYTF.

The CDR3 sequence is CASSDYGGYGYTF. CDR3 nucleotides: TGTGCCAGCAGTGACTACGGCGGATATGGCTACACCTTC. This chain joins TRBV25-1 and TRBJ1-2; D not certain. The CDR3 is 13 amino acids. Trimming removed 3 bases at V and 5 bases at J, with 10 bases between. The germline V gene encodes CDR1 MGHDK and CDR2 SYGVNS.

The chain combines TRBV10-3 with TRBJ2-1, with D uncertain. Germline CDR1 and CDR2: ENHRY and SYGVKD. Trimming removed 4 bases from V and 5 bases from J, with 9 bases in between. The CDR3 totals 13 residues. The CDR3 DNA follows: TGTGCCATCAGTGGGGCTTTACACAATGAGCAGTTCTTC. Translating gives CAISGALHNEQFF.

This clonotype has just one count. This may arise from a read error, as a much more abundant clone is one base away. The genes are TRBV7-2 and TRBJ2-7; D is unclear. This CDR3 has 15 residues. The germline V gene encodes CDR1 SGHTA and CDR2 FQGNSA. DNA for the CDR3: TGTGCCAGCAGCTTAGGCCGACTGAATTCCTGCGAGCAGTACTTC. Its protein is CASSLGRLNSCEQYF.

The chain combines TRBV20-1 with TRBJ1-1; D may be TRBD1 (6 bases). Trimming took 1 base from V and 6 from J, leaving 12 bases between them. The CDR3 has 13 residues. Germline V gene sequence: CDR1 DFQATT, CDR2 SNEGSKA (reference sequence). The CDR3 sequence: CSARVPGTSEAFF. DNA of the CDR3: TGCAGTGCTAGAGTCCCTGGGACATCTGAAGCTTTCTTT.

This clonotype came up many times. The chain uses TRBV4-3 and TRBJ1-5; unclear D gene. Germline assignment: CDR1 LGHNA and CDR2 YSLEER. This CDR3 spans 15 amino acids. Trimming took 0 bases from V and 5 from J, leaving 11 bases between them. CDR3 coding DNA: TGCGCCAGCAGCCAAGACTCCGATTCCGATCAGCCCCAGCATTTT. Translation: CASSQDSDSDQPQHF.

This chain joins TRBV4-1 and TRBJ1-6, with no clear D. Germline V lookup: CDR1 MGHRA, CDR2 YSYEKL. The V end lost 3 bases, the J end lost 0 bases, and 9 bases lay between the germline ends. The CDR3 spans 16 residues. For the CDR3, the DNA is TGCGCCAGCAGCCAGGTTGTGAGCTCCTATAATTCACCCCTCCACTTT. Amino acids: CASSQVVSSYNSPLHF.

The chain links TRBV28 to TRBJ2-7; TRBD1 agrees at 10 bases. J lost 0 bases, V lost 4 bases, and 3 bases had no gene match. Germline loops: CDR1 MDHEN, CDR2 SYDVKM. The CDR3 is 15 residues long. The CDR3 sequence: CASSYGQGDSYEQYF. The CDR3 DNA reads as TGTGCCAGCAGTTACGGACAGGGGGACTCCTACGAGCAGTACTTC.

A few counts support this clonotype. The V and J genes are TRBV5-6 and TRBJ1-2, with D possibly matching TRBD1 (5 bases). This CDR3 comprises 14 residues. The V gene's germline CDR1 is SGHDT and CDR2 YYEEEE. Trimming took 3 bases from V and 4 from J, leaving 13 bases between them. CDR3 sequence: CASSSRRASYGYTF. The CDR3 DNA follows: TGTGCCAGCAGCTCCCGCAGGGCCTCCTATGGCTACACCTTC.

This clonotype was recorded at least ten times. This sequence joins TRBV3-1 and TRBJ1-1, with D perhaps TRBD1 (5 bases). Germline CDR1 reads LGHDT; CDR2 reads YNNKEL (reference sequence). This CDR3 spans 14 amino acids. The V end was cut by 3 bases, the J end by 1 base, with 9 bases between. CDR3 loop: CASSHGGSNTEAFF. The CDR3 nucleotides read TGTGCCAGCAGCCACGGGGGGTCGAACACTGAAGCTTTCTTT. Filled out from reference TRBV3-1 and TRBJ1-1, the complete variable domain reads DTAVSQTPKYLVTQMGNDKSIKCEQNLGHDTMYWYKQDSKKFLKIMFSYNNKELIINETVPNRFSPKSPDKAHLNLHINSLELGDSAVYFCASSHGGSNTEAFFGQGTRLTVV.

This clonotype was observed a handful of times. The chain couples TRBV9 to TRBJ2-7; no clear D gene. The CDR3 sequence is 15 residues long. The germline gives CDR1 SGDLS, CDR2 YYNGEE. With 0 bases removed from V and 2 bases from J, the gap between germline ends came to 12 bases. DNA of the CDR3: TGTGCCAGCAGCGTAGATCCGGGCGGCACCTACGAGCAGTACTTC. It is translated as CASSVDPGGTYEQYF.

The chain couples TRBV2 to TRBJ1-2; D remains ambiguous. The V end lost 8 bases, the J end lost 7 bases, and 11 bases lay between the germline ends. CDR1 SNHLY and CDR2 FYNNEI come from the germline V gene. CDR3 length: 11 residues. The CDR3 region has the DNA TGTGCCAGCGGTGGGGTAGGTGGCTACACCTTC. Amino acid sequence: CASGGVGGYTF.

A word on this clonotype: A junction boundary mismatches the germline segment, possibly from a read error. The V and J genes are TRBV20-1 and TRBJ2-7; D is unresolved. This CDR3 has 13 residues. CDR1 and CDR2 (germline): DFQATT, SNEGSKA (reference sequence). The CDR3 is CSARGSASYEQYF. CDR3 sequence (DNA): TGCAGTGCTAGAGGTTCTGCCTCCTACGAACAGTACTTC.